Following are 7 T cell receptor beta chains from one sample sequenced in a study of regulatory T cells in long-lasting Graves disease. HTBI primers from iRepertoire and Arm-PCR of CDR3 regions yielded the TCR beta libraries. TCRdb reprocessed the multiplex PCR reads via MiXCR and lists one record per CDR3 protein. Here the sample spans about 430,000 distinct CDR3 sequences, around 16% being singletons. The time point is: newly diagnosed GD, antithyroid drugs for less than 3 months. Construction of the TCR library relied on RNA isolated from PBMCs. The same sample was also studied in work on T cells in Graves' hyperthyroidism and ophthalmopathy.

This specimen consisted of peripheral blood mononuclear cells (PBMCs), obtained at new diagnosis, from a patient treated with antithyroid drugs. These receptors originate from a woman in her thirties or forties with Graves disease.

This clonotype showed up many times. The rearrangement uses TRBV7-9 and TRBJ2-7, with D possibly being TRBD2 (6 bases). The germline V gene has CDR1 SEHNR and CDR2 FQNEAQ (reference sequence). This CDR3 has 15 amino acids. V was trimmed by 8 bases and J by 3 bases, leaving 20 bases between them. This CDR3 reads CASGPGREKLYEQYF. The DNA for the CDR3 is TGTGCCAGCGGCCCCGGGAGAGAAAAGCTCTACGAGCAGTACTTC.

This rearrangement joins TRBV6-1 to TRBJ2-2; D remains ambiguous. Germline V gene sequence: CDR1 MNHNS, CDR2 SASEGT. Deletions cut 7 bases from V and 5 bases from J, with 11 bases between. The CDR3 runs to 13 residues. CDR3 residues: CASTPGGTGELFF. CDR3 nucleotide sequence: TGTGCCAGCACCCCCGGCGGAACCGGGGAGCTGTTTTTT.

In its sample, this clonotype was seen many times. The chain carries TRBV12-3 or TRBV12-4 and TRBJ2-2; D is uncertain. CDR3 size: 13 residues. The V end lost 5 bases, the J end lost 6 bases, and 10 bases lay between the germline ends. CDR3 nucleotide sequence: TGTGCCAGCAGTCCCTCCCTACCCGGGGAGCTGTTTTTT. It specifies CASSPSLPGELFF.

This clonotype has more than one count but fewer than ten. The gene calls are TRBV19 and TRBJ1-5; D perhaps matches TRBD1 (6 bases). The CDR3 consists of 15 residues. Deletions cut 9 bases from V and 0 bases from J, with 15 bases between. Germline CDR1 LNHDA, CDR2 SQIVND (reference sequence). The CDR3, as DNA: TGTGCCAGCACCCGACAGGTACATAGCAATCAGCCCCAGCATTTT. Its translation is CASTRQVHSNQPQHF.

V usage is TRBV6-2 or TRBV6-3 and J usage is TRBJ1-1; D is possibly TRBD1 (5 bases). Trimming shortened V by 0 bases and J by 5 bases, and 13 bases separated the two germline ends. CDR1 is MNHEY and CDR2 is SVGEGT in the germline V gene. The CDR3 has 15 residues. The CDR3 protein is CASSYSHAGLTEAFF. The CDR3 DNA reads TGTGCCAGCAGTTACTCTCACGCAGGGCTTACTGAAGCTTTCTTT.

As concerns this clonotype: This may be a read error: a much more frequent sequence differs by one nucleotide. This chain joins TRBV19 and TRBJ2-1, with D perhaps matching TRBD2 (6 bases). CDR3 length equals 14 residues. CDR1 is LNHDA, CDR2 SQIVND, per germline (reference sequence). V shed 7 bases and J shed 2 bases, with 12 bases lying between them. The CDR3 DNA reads TGTGCCAGTAAAGCGGGCATGGCCTACAATGAGCAGTTCTTC. Translation gives CASKAGMAYNEQFF.

This clonotype was seen repeatedly, ten times or more. The V gene is TRBV12-3 or TRBV12-4, the J gene TRBJ2-7, with TRBD1 matching over 10 bases. V lost 3 bases, J lost 4 bases, and 12 bases stayed unmatched. The CDR3 consists of 17 residues. CDR3 coding DNA: TGTGCCAGCAGTTTGGGTGATTGGGACAGGGGAATTTACGAGCAGTACTTC. Protein sequence: CASSLGDWDRGIYEQYF.